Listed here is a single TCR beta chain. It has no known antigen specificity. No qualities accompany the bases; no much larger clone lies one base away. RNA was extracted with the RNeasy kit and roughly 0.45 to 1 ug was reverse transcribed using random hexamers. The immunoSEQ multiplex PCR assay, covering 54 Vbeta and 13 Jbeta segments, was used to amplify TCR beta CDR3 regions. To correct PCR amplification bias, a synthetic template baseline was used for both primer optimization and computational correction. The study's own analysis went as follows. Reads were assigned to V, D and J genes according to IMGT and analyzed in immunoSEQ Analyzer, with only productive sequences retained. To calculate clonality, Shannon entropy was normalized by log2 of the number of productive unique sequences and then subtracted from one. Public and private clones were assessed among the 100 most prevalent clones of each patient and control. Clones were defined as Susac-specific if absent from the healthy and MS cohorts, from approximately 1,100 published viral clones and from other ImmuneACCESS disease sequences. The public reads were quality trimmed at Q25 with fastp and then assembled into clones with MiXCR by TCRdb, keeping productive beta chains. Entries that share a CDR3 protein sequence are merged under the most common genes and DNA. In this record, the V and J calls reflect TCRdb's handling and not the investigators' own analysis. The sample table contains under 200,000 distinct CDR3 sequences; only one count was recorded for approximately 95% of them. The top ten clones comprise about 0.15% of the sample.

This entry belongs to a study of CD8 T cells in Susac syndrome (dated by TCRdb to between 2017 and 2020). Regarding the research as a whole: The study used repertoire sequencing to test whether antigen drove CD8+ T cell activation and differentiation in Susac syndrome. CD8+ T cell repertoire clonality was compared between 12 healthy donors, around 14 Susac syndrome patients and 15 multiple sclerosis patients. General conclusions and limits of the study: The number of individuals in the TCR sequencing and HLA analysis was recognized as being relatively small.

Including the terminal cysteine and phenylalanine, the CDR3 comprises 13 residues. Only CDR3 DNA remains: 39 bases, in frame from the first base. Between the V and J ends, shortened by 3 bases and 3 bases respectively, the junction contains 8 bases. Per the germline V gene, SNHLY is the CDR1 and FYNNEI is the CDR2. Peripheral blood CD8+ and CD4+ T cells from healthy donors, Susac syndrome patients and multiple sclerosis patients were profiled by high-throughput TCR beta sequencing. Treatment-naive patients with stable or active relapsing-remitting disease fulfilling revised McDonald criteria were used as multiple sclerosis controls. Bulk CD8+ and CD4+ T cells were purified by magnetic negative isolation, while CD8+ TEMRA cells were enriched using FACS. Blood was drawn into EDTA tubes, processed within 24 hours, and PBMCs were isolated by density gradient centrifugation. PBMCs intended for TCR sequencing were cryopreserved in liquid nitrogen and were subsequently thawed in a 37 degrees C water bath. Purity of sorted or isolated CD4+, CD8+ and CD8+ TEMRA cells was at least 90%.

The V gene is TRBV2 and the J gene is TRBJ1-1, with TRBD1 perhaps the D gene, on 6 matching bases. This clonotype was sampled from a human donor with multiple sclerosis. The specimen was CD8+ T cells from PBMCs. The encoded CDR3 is CASSDGGHTEAFF. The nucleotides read TGTGCCAGCAGTGACGGGGGGCACACTGAAGCTTTCTTT.